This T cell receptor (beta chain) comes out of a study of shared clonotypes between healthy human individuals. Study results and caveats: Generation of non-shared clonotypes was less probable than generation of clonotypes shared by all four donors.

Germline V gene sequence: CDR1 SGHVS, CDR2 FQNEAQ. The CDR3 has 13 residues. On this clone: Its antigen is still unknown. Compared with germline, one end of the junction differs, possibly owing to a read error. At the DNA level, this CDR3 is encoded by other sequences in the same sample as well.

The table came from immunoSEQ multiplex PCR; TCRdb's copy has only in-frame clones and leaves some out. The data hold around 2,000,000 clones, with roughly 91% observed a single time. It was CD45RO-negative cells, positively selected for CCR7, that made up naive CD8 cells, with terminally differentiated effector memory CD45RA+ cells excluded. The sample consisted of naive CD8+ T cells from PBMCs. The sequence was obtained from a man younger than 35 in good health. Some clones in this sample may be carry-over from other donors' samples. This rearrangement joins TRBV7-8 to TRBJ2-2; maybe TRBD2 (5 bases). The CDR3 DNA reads TGTGCCAGCAGCATACCTTATGCCGGGGAGTTGTTTTTT. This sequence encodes CASSIPYAGELFF.